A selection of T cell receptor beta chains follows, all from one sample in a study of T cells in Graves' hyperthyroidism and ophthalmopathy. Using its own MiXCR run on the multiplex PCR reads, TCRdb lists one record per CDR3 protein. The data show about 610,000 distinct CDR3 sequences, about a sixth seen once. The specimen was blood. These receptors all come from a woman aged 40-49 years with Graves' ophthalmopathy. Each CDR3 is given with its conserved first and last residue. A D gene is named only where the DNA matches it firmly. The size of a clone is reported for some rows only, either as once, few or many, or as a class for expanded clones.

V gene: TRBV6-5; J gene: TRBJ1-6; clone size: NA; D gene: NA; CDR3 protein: CASSYPTPGGSSPLHF; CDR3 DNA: TGTGCCAGCAGTTACCCCACGCCGGGTGGATCTTCACCCCTCCACTTT
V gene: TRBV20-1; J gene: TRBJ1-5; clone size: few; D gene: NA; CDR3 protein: CSAGQSLNQPQHF; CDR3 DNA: TGCAGTGCAGGACAGTCCCTCAATCAGCCCCAGCATTTT
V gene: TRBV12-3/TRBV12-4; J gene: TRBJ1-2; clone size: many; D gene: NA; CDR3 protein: CASSLDLGLDGYTF; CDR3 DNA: TGTGCCAGCAGTTTAGATTTGGGGTTGGATGGCTACACCTTC
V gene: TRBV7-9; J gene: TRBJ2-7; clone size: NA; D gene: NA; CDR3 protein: CAGSLFPGAPYEQYF; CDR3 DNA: TGTGCCGGCAGCTTATTCCCGGGAGCGCCCTACGAGCAGTACTTC
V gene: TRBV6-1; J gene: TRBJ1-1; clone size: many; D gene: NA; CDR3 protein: CASSSHRVKSYEAFF; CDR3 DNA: TGTGCCAGCAGTTCCCACAGGGTTAAGAGTTATGAAGCTTTCTTT
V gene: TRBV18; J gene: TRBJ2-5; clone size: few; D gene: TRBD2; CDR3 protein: CASSPLREVQETQYF; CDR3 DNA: TGTGCCAGCTCACCGCTTCGGGAGGTCCAAGAGACCCAGTACTTC
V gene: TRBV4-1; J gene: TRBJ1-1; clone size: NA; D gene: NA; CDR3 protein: CASSQRLQPDEAFF; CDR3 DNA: TGCGCCAGCAGCCAACGACTTCAACCCGATGAAGCTTTCTTT
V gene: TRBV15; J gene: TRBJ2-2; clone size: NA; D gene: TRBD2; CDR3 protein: CATSRHGGVGGELFF; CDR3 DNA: TGTGCCACCAGCCGACACGGGGGGGTCGGCGGGGAGCTGTTTTTT
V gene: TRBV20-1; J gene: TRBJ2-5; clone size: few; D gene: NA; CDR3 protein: CSAIYSETQYF; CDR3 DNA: TGCAGTGCTATCTATAGCGAGACCCAGTACTTC
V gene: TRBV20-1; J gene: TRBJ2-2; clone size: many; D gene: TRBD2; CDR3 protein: CSARDFLAGEGGELFF; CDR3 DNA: TGCAGTGCTAGAGATTTCCTAGCGGGAGAGGGCGGGGAGCTGTTTTTT
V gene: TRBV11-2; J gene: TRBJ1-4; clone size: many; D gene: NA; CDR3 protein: CASSPGRDGEKLFF; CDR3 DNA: TGTGCCAGCAGCCCAGGCAGGGACGGTGAAAAACTGTTTTTT
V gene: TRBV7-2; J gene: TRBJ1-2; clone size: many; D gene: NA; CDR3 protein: CASSLGAGFGYYGYTF; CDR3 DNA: TGTGCCAGCAGCTTAGGGGCTGGGTTCGGCTACTATGGCTACACCTTC
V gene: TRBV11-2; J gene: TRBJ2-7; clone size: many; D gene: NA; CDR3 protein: CASSLDDGVHQYF; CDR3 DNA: TGTGCCAGCAGCTTAGATGATGGGGTCCATCAGTACTTC
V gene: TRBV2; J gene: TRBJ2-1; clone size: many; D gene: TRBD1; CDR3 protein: CASSRDRGGDEQFF; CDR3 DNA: TGTGCCAGCAGTCGGGACAGGGGAGGCGATGAGCAGTTCTTC
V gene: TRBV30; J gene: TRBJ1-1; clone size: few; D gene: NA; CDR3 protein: CAVARGRNTEAFF; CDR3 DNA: TGTGCCGTAGCTAGGGGGAGGAACACTGAAGCTTTCTTT
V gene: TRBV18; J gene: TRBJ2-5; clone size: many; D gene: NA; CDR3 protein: CASSNRGNQETQYF; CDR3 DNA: TGTGCCAGCTCAAACAGAGGGAACCAAGAGACCCAGTACTTC
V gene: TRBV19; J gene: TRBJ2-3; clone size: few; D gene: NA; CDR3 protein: CASLTDTQYF; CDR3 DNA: TGTGCCAGTCTCACAGATACGCAGTATTTT
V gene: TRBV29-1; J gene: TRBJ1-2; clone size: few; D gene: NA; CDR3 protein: CSAVTGSNYGYTF; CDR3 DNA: TGCAGCGCAGTTACAGGGTCCAACTATGGCTACACCTTC
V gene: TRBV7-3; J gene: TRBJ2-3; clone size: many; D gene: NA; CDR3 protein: CASSPLGGSTDTQYF; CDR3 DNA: TGTGCCAGCAGCCCCCTAGGAGGGAGCACAGATACGCAGTATTTT
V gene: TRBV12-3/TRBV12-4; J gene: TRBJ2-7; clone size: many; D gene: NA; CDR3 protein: CASSLESDYEQYF; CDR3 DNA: TGTGCCAGCAGTTTAGAGTCAGACTACGAGCAGTACTTC
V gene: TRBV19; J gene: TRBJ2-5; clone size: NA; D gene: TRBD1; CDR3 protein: CASSMDWYRGRGTQYF; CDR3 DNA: TGTGCCAGTAGTATGGACTGGTACAGGGGACGCGGGACCCAGTACTTC
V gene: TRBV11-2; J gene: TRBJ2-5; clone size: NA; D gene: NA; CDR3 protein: CASTPTVGETQYF; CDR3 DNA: TGTGCCAGCACCCCGACAGTCGGGGAGACCCAGTACTTC
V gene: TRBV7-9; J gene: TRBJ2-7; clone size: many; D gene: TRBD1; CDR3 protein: CASSQGQGGHEQYF; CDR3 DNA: TGTGCCAGCAGCCAAGGACAGGGGGGCCACGAGCAGTACTTC
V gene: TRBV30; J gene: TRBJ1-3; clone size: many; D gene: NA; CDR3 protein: CAWQAFSGNTIYF; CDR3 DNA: TGTGCCTGGCAGGCATTCTCTGGAAACACCATATATTTT
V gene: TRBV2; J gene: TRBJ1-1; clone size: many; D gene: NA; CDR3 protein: CASRPGHLAFF; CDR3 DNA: TGTGCCAGCAGGCCGGGACATTTGGCTTTCTTT
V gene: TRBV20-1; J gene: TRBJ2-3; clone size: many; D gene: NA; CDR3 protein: CSVLPGLRGSTDTQYF; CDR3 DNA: TGCAGTGTTTTACCGGGACTCAGAGGGAGCACAGATACGCAGTATTTT
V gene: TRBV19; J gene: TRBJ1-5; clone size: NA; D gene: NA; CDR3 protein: CASSGKGIRNQPQHF; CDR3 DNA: TGTGCCAGTAGTGGTAAGGGTATCCGGAATCAGCCCCAGCATTTT
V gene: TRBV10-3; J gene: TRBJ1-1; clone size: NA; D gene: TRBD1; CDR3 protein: CAIRKTGSGNTEAFF; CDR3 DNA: TGTGCCATCAGGAAGACAGGGAGTGGAAACACTGAAGCTTTCTTT
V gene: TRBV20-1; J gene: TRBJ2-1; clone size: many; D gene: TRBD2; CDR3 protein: CSARAGAGTEQFF; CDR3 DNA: TGCAGTGCTAGAGCCGGAGCGGGAACTGAGCAGTTCTTC